This T cell receptor (beta chain) is from a study of T-cell memory formation after mild COVID-19. CDR1 SGHDT and CDR2 YYEEEE come from the germline V gene. V was pared by 1 base and J by 7 bases, with 5 bases between. There are 11 residues in the CDR3. A 5'RACE reaction primed in the constant segment made cDNA libraries of TCR alpha and TCR beta, and these carried sample barcodes and UMIs. TCRdb called the 5' RACE reads again in MiXCR, with one record for every CDR3 protein. The sample yields around 200,000 distinct CDR3 sequences, approximately 30% seen once. Sequenced material: PBMCs or a T cell subset sorted from them (not recorded which). This clonotype was obtained from an adult woman who had mild COVID-19 (a few samples of this study predate the infection). Cell type and time point are not known. The chain carries TRBV5-6 and TRBJ1-2, with D unresolved. CDR3 bases: TGTGCCAGCAGCTTGAACCGTGGCTACACCTTC. It encodes CASSLNRGYTF.